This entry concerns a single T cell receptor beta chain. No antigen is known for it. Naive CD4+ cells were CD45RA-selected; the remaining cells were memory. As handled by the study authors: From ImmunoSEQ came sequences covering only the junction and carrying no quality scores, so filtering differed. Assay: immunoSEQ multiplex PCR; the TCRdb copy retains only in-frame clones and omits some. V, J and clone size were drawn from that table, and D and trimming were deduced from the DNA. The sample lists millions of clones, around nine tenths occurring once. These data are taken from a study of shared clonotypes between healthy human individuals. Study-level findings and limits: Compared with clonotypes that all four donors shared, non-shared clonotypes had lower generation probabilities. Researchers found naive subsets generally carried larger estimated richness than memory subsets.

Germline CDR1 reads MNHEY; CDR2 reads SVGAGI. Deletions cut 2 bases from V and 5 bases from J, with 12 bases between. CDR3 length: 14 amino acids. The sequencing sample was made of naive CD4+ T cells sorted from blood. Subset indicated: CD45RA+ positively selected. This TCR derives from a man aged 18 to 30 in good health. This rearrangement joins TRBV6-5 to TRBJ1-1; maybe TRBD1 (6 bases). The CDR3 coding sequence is TGTGCCAGCAGTTACGTCAGGGGCCTGACTGAAGCTTTCTTT. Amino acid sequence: CASSYVRGLTEAFF.